One sample yielded the 21 T cell receptor beta chains listed below, sequenced in a study of OX40 agonist ivuxolimab in advanced cancers. Clones were sequenced by immunoSEQ multiplex PCR, and TCRdb holds only the in-frame ones, with some missing. The sample lists tens of thousands of clones; around 87% were seen once. Here the sequenced sample was CD4+ or CD8+ T cells sorted from blood, taken in a trial of the OX40 agonist ivuxolimab. The receptors were sampled from an adult with an advanced solid tumor such as melanoma, head and neck, liver or kidney cancer.

The chain joins TRBV5-1 to TRBJ1-4; 8 bases align to TRBD1. The V gene's germline CDR1 is SGHRS and CDR2 YFSETQ. With V trimmed by 0 bases and J by 5 bases, 9 bases remained unmatched. CDR3 length: 17 residues. The CDR3 DNA reads as TGCGCCAGCAGCTTGGCCCAGGGGGCAGGAGGAAATGAAAAACTGTTTTTT. As protein: CASSLAQGAGGNEKLFF.

The CDR3 sequence is CASSQERGRGQSEAFF. The CDR3 DNA sequence: TGCGCCAGCAGCCAAGAGAGGGGCAGGGGGCAGAGTGAAGCTTTCTTT. The chain carries TRBV4-3 and TRBJ1-1; 8 bases fit TRBD1. V shed 0 bases, J shed 7 bases, and the junction held 10 bases outside the gene matches. Germline values: CDR1 LGHNA, CDR2 YSLEER. The CDR3 covers 16 residues.

In this sample, this clone turned up once. This chain joins TRBV7-9 and TRBJ2-2; no firm D call. Germline CDR1 and CDR2: SEHNR and FQNEAQ (reference sequence). There are 14 residues in the CDR3. Trimming removed 5 bases from V and 5 bases from J, with 12 bases in between. CDR3 nucleotides: TGTGCCAGCAGCCCCAGTCTGGAGACCGGGGAGCTGTTTTTT. It is translated as CASSPSLETGELFF.

This clone is a singleton in its sample. The J gene is TRBJ2-1, the V gene TRBV5-4; 10 bases are a match to TRBD2. The trim removed 0 bases at V and 3 bases at J, leaving 0 bases unmatched. Germline V gene data show CDR1 as SGHNT and CDR2 as YYREEE (reference sequence). The CDR3 totals 15 residues. CDR3 residues: CASSLGTSGYNEQFF. The CDR3, as DNA: TGTGCCAGCAGCTTGGGGACTAGCGGCTACAATGAGCAGTTCTTC.

This chain uses TRBV19 with TRBJ1-5; TRBD1 is a possible D gene (5 bases). Trimming shortened V by 3 bases and J by 5 bases, and 14 bases separated the two germline ends. This CDR3 is 15 amino acids long. From germline, CDR1 is LNHDA and CDR2 SQIVND (reference sequence). DNA for the CDR3: TGTGCCAGTAGTATTTTTGGGTCAGGGCATCAGCCCCAGCATTTT. Translated: CASSIFGSGHQPQHF.

V and J are TRBV19 and TRBJ2-2, with D maybe TRBD1 (6 bases). The CDR3 contains 15 residues. Trimming cost V 4 bases and J 0 bases, with 9 bases left between them. Germline V gene lookup returns CDR1 LNHDA and CDR2 SQIVND (reference sequence). The CDR3 loop is CASSTQGTNTGELFF. In DNA form, the CDR3 reads TGTGCCAGTAGTACACAGGGAACGAACACCGGGGAGCTGTTTTTT.

This clone was detected a few times. This chain uses TRBV18 with TRBJ2-5; D not resolved. Trimming took 3 bases from V and 6 from J, leaving 17 bases between them. Germline V lookup: CDR1 KGHSH, CDR2 LQKENI. This CDR3 comprises 15 residues. The CDR3 sequence is CASSPPTDLGKTQYF. The DNA for the CDR3 is TGTGCCAGCTCACCCCCGACCGACCTGGGGAAGACCCAGTACTTC.

The rearrangement uses TRBV7-9 and TRBJ2-5, with unresolved D. The CDR3 has 14 amino acids. Looked up from germline, CDR1 is SEHNR and CDR2 is FQNEAQ (reference sequence). V shed 0 bases and J shed 5 bases, with 10 bases lying between them. As DNA, the CDR3 is TGTGCCAGCAGCTTAGCGTATCGAAAGGAGACCCAGTACTTC. It specifies CASSLAYRKETQYF.

V gene TRBV11-2 combines with J gene TRBJ1-2; no clear D gene. From germline, CDR1 is SGHAT and CDR2 FQNNGV. V was clipped by 4 bases and J by 4 bases, with 10 bases between them. The CDR3 contains 13 residues. The CDR3 DNA is TGTGCCAGCAGCTCACTGAGAGTCTATGGCTACACCTTC. It encodes CASSSLRVYGYTF.

V gene TRBV28 combines with J gene TRBJ1-6; TRBD1 matches 8 bases. The trim removed 7 bases at V and 8 bases at J, leaving 10 bases unmatched. This CDR3 has 15 residues. CDR1 and CDR2 from the germline V gene are MDHEN and SYDVKM. The CDR3 reads CASTIWMTGDSPLHF. CDR3 DNA: TGTGCCAGCACTATTTGGATGACAGGGGATTCACCCCTCCACTTT.

The chain employs TRBV7-9 and TRBJ1-2; possible D gene TRBD1, 6 bases. CDR3 length: 16 amino acids. Trimming shortened V by 2 bases and J by 5 bases, and 18 bases separated the two germline ends. Germline V gives CDR1 SEHNR, CDR2 FQNEAQ (reference sequence). Here the CDR3 reads CASSLSRTDLVYGYTF. CDR3 bases: TGTGCCAGCAGCTTAAGCAGGACAGACCTTGTTTATGGCTACACCTTC.

This chain links TRBV27 with TRBJ2-3, with D possibly matching TRBD1 (6 bases). Trimming took 3 bases from V and 0 from J, leaving 13 bases between them. The CDR3 is made up of 16 amino acids. Germline assignment: CDR1 MNHEY and CDR2 SMNVEV (reference sequence). CDR3 coding DNA: TGTGCCAGCAGTTTCCGACAGGCCACTAGCACAGATACGCAGTATTTT. This codes for CASSFRQATSTDTQYF.

This clone was recorded a few times. V and J are TRBV18 and TRBJ2-1, with 8 bases fitting TRBD2. The CDR3 runs 13 residues. The V gene's germline CDR1 is KGHSH and CDR2 LQKENI. V lost 2 bases and J lost 6; bases outside the gene matches: 0. This CDR3 is CASSPSGGNEQFF. CDR3 coding DNA: TGTGCCAGCTCACCAAGCGGGGGCAATGAGCAGTTCTTC.

The chain recombines TRBV14 with TRBJ2-7; D is possibly TRBD1 (6 bases). The CDR3 covers 15 residues. V lost 6 bases and J lost 3, with 18 bases in between. Germline V gene lookup returns CDR1 SGHDN and CDR2 FVKESK. CDR3 residues: CASSLRDTGNYEQYF. The CDR3, as DNA: TGTGCCAGCAGTCTCCGGGACACCGGGAACTACGAGCAGTACTTC. The whole variable domain, remainder taken from reference TRBV14 and TRBJ2-7, is EAGVTQFPSHSVIEKGQTVTLRCDPISGHDNLYWYRRVMGKEIKFLLHFVKESKQDESGMPNNRFLAERTGGTYSTLKVQPAELEDSGVYFCASSLRDTGNYEQYFGPGTRLTVT.

The V and J genes are TRBV19 and TRBJ1-1; D is unclear. There are 14 residues in the CDR3. CDR1 is LNHDA and CDR2 is SQIVND in the germline V gene (reference sequence). V lost 7 bases and J lost 0, with 12 bases in between. Here the CDR3 reads CASNSAGLNTEAFF. For the CDR3, the DNA is TGTGCCAGTAACTCAGCCGGACTGAACACTGAAGCTTTCTTT. Variable domain in full (rest from reference TRBV19 and TRBJ1-1): DGGITQSPKYLFRKEGQNVTLSCEQNLNHDAMYWYRQDPGQGLRLIYYSQIVNDFQKGDIAEGYSVSREKKESFPLTVTSAQKNPTAFYLCASNSAGLNTEAFFGQGTRLTVV.

The chain employs TRBV4-3 and TRBJ1-1, with D perhaps TRBD1 (5 bases). The V and J ends lost 0 bases and 10 bases respectively, with 15 bases between them. Germline assignment: CDR1 LGHNA and CDR2 YSLEER. The CDR3 has 14 amino acids. The DNA for the CDR3 is TGCGCCAGCAGCCAAGATGGGACCCGGGGGGGAGCTTTCTTT. This translates into CASSQDGTRGGAFF.

Of note for this clone: Other DNA sequences in this sample translate to the same CDR3. V and J are TRBV7-3 and TRBJ1-1; 9 bases are shared with TRBD1. Germline trimming cut 3 bases from V and 4 bases from J; bases unmatched to any gene: 3. CDR1 SGHTA and CDR2 FQGTGA come from the germline V gene. The CDR3 has 14 residues. The CDR3, as DNA: TGTGCCAGCAGCTTGACAGGGGGTGGCACTGAAGCTTTCTTT. Its translation is CASSLTGGGTEAFF.

The chain joins TRBV30 to TRBJ2-3; 15 bases are a match to TRBD2. V dropped 3 bases and J dropped 2; count of bases not matched to a gene: 3. Germline values: CDR1 GTSNPN, CDR2 SVGIG (reference sequence). This CDR3 is built from 16 residues. The CDR3 coding sequence is TGTGCCTGGAGAGGGACTAGCGGGGGGCACACAGATACGCAGTATTTT. Translated: CAWRGTSGGHTDTQYF.

This chain joins TRBV2 and TRBJ1-1; 7 nucleotides match TRBD1. Trimming took 3 bases from V and 4 from J; bases not matched to a gene: 5. The CDR3 is made up of 14 amino acids. Germline V gene sequence: CDR1 SNHLY, CDR2 FYNNEI. CDR3 in DNA: TGTGCCAGCAGTGAGTCACCAGGGGGCACTGAAGCTTTCTTT. It encodes CASSESPGGTEAFF.

This clone was recorded a few times. The chain combines TRBV5-1 with TRBJ2-3; D tentatively fits TRBD1 or TRBD2 (5 bases each). The V and J ends lost 5 bases and 2 bases respectively, with 24 bases between them. The CDR3 length is 18 residues. Per germline, CDR1 SGHRS and CDR2 YFSETQ. This CDR3 reads CASSVGLRGNSYTDTQYF. CDR3 sequence (DNA): TGCGCCAGCAGTGTCGGATTGAGGGGAAATTCGTACACAGATACGCAGTATTTT.

This clone rates as medium-sized (0.01 to 0.1%). The chain carries TRBV5-1 and TRBJ1-5, with D possibly being TRBD1 (6 bases). Germline V gene sequence: CDR1 SGHRS, CDR2 YFSETQ. The CDR3 has 13 residues. Trimming stripped 3 bases from V and 4 bases from J, with 8 bases between. CDR3 nucleotides: TGCGCCAGCAGCTACGGACAGAATCAGCCCCAGCATTTT. It yields the protein CASSYGQNQPQHF.